This T cell receptor (beta chain) is from a study of blood T cells in healthy people across ages. Points from the study as a whole: Getting older went along with TCR beta diversity per million T cells dropping roughly linearly.

Alongside a J-beta primer mix, a sample-barcoded 5' primer served in a second PCR lasting roughly 6 to 12 cycles. TCRdb independently ran MiXCR on the 5' RACE reads; one entry per CDR3 protein. The table includes roughly 800,000 distinct CDR3 sequences, around a quarter detected once. Germline V CDR1 and CDR2: ENHRY, SYGVKD. The CDR3 has 14 amino acids. V lost 8 bases, J lost 9 bases, and 13 bases stayed unmatched. Concerning this clonotype itself: As yet, its antigen is unknown.

The same sample was also used in a study of T cells of mothers and their children.

Sequencing was carried out using blood. This rearrangement joins TRBV10-3 to TRBJ2-4; 7 bases align to TRBD2. This clonotype was obtained from a boy aged 5-17 years in good health. CDR3 in amino acids: CAIAGELALGIQYF. In nucleotides, the CDR3 is TGTGCCATCGCGGGGGAACTAGCTTTAGGCATTCAGTACTTC.